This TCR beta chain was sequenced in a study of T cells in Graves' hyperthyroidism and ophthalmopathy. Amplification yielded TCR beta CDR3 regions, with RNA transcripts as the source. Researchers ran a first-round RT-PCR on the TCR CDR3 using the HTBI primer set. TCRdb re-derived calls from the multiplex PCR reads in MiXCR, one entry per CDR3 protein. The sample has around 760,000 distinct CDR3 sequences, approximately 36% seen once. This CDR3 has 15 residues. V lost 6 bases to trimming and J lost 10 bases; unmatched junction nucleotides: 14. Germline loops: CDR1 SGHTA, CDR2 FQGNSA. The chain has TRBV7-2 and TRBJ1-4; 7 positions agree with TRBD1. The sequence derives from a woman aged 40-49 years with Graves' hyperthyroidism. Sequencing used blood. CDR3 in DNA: TGTGCCAGCAGTGCCAACAGGGGAATGTTTGGAAAACTGTTTTTT. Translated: CASSANRGMFGKLFF.